Sequencing of this TCR beta chain was carried out in a study of blood T cells in healthy people across ages. General observations from the study: Both naive CD4+ cell counts and diversity were greater in long-lived donors than in aged donors. Estimates drawn from one million T cells were deemed to understate diversity. Roughly linear declines in TCR beta diversity per million T cells occurred with age.

This clonotype was detected ten times or more. As yet, its antigen is unknown. In germline, CDR1 is MNHNS, CDR2 SASEGT. V was shortened by 6 bases and J by 7 bases, with 18 bases between the two germline ends. There are 14 residues in the CDR3. It was with a sample-barcoded 5' primer and a J-beta primer mix that a second PCR of roughly 7 to 12 cycles was run. A single record per CDR3 protein comes from TCRdb applying MiXCR to the 5' RACE reads. There are about 1,500,000 distinct CDR3 sequences in the sample; about 40% occur only once, and 7.9% lies in the top ten. The origin of this receptor is a woman between 18 and 30 years old in good health. This sequence joins TRBV6-1 and TRBJ1-2; D uncertain. The source material was blood. This chain's CDR3 is CASSEGDFTPGYTF. Here the CDR3 DNA reads TGTGCCAGCAGCGAGGGCGATTTCACGCCTGGCTACACCTTC.